This T cell receptor beta chain was obtained from a study of somatic mutations in cytotoxic T cells in rheumatoid arthritis. Germline V lookup: CDR1 ENHRY, CDR2 SYGVKD. The CDR3 contains 15 residues. The trim removed 3 bases at V and 6 bases at J, leaving 8 bases unmatched. Repertoires were generated with immunoSEQ multiplex PCR, while TCRdb's copy carries only in-frame clones and drops some. The data contain 10,000 or so clones, around 89% of them seen just once; the ten biggest clones take up around 0.99%. Each population, CD4+ and CD8+ cells, was isolated by positive magnetic bead selection and checked for purity by flow cytometry.

The sample taken for sequencing was CD4+ T cells sorted from blood. This TCR was recovered from a woman aged 18-29 years with rheumatoid arthritis. The V and J genes are TRBV10-3 and TRBJ2-3, with 8 bases identical to TRBD1. The CDR3 is CAISDQDRVPDTQYF. The CDR3 nucleotides read TGTGCCATCAGTGACCAGGACAGGGTCCCCGATACGCAGTATTTT.